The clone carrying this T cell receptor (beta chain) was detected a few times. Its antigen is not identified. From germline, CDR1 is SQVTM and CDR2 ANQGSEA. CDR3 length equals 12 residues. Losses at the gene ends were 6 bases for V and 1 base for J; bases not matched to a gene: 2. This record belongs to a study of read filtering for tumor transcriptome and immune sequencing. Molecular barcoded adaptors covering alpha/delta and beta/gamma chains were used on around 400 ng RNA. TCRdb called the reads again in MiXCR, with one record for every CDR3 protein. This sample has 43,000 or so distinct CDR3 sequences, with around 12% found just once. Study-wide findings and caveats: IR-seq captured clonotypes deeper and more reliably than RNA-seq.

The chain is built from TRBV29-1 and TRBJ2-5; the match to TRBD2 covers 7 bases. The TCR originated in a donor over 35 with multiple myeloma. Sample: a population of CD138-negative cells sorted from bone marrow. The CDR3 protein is CSVTSSQETQYF. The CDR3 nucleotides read TGCAGCGTGACTAGCAGCCAAGAGACCCAGTACTTC.